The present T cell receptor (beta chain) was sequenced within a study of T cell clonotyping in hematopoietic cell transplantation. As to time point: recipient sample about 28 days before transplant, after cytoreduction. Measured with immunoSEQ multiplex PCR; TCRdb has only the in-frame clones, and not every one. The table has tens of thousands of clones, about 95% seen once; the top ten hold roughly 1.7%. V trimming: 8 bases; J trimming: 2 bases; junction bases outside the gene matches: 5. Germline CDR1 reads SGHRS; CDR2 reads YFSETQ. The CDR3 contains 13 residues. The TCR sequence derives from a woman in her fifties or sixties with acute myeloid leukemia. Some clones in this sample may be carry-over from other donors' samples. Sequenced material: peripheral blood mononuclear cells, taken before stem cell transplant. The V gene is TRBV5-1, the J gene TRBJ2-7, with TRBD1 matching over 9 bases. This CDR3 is CARDRGQAYEQYF. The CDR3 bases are TGCGCCAGGGACAGGGGACAGGCCTACGAGCAGTACTTC.